This T cell receptor beta chain emerged from a study of OX40 agonist ivuxolimab in advanced cancers. Overall study results and limits: CD4+ and CD8+ blood T cells expanded clonally by week 6 at 0.1 to 3.0 mg/kg. The antigen specificity of the peripheral T cells (those that were expanded) was not determined.

There are 14 residues in the CDR3. V gave up 2 bases and J gave up 1 base, with 8 bases separating them. Germline V gene lookup returns CDR1 SGHTA and CDR2 FQGNSA. Assay used: immunoSEQ multiplex PCR; TCRdb lists only in-frame clones, some missing. The sample yields 54,000 or so clones, over 75% seen once. This clone was picked up many times. The antigen is unknown. Additional DNA sequences in this sample encode the identical CDR3. The material sequenced was CD4+ or CD8+ T cells sorted from blood, taken in a trial of the OX40 agonist ivuxolimab. The origin of this receptor is an adult with an advanced solid tumor such as melanoma, head and neck, liver or kidney cancer. The chain combines TRBV7-2 with TRBJ1-1; D might be TRBD1 (6 bases). In nucleotides, the CDR3 is TGTGCCAGCAGCTTACAGGGGAGGAACACTGAAGCTTTCTTT. Amino acids: CASSLQGRNTEAFF. Using reference TRBV7-2 and TRBJ1-1 for the parts outside the CDR3, the full variable domain is GAGVSQSPSNKVTEKGKDVELRCDPISGHTALYWYRQSLGQGLEFLIYFQGNSAPDKSGLPSDRFSAERTGGSVSTLTIQRTQQEDSAVYLCASSLQGRNTEAFFGQGTRLTVV.